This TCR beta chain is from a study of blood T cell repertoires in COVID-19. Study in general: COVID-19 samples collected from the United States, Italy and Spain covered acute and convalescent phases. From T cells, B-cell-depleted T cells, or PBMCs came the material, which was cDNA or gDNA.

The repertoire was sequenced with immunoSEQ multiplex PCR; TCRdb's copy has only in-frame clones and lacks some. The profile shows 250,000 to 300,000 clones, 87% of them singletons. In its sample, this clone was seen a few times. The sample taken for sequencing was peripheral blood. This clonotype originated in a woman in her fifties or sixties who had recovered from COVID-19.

The CDR3 DNA follows: TGTGCCAGCAGTTTATCATACTCGCAGGGGCCCATCTACGAGCAGTACTTC. Its protein is CASSLSYSQGPIYEQYF. The chain is built from TRBV27 and TRBJ2-7; possibly TRBD1 for D (6 bases). CDR1 and CDR2 from the germline V gene are MNHEY and SMNVEV (reference sequence). The CDR3 is 17 amino acids. Trimming stripped 0 bases from V and 3 bases from J, with 18 bases between.